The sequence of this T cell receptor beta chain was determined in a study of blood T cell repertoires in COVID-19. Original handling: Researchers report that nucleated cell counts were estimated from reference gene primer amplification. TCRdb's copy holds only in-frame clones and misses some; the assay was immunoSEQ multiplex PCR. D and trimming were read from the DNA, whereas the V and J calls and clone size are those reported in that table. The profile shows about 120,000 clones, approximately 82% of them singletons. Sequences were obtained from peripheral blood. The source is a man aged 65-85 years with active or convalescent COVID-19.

CDR3 in DNA: TGTGCCAGCAGCCAAGATTGGCAGGGAGAAGCTTTCTTT. This codes for CASSQDWQGEAFF. V gene TRBV3-1 (or the pseudogene TRBV3-2) combines with J gene TRBJ1-1; D may be TRBD1 (5 bases). CDR1 and CDR2 (germline): LGHDT, YNNKEL (reference sequence). The CDR3 contains 13 residues. V lost 0 bases and J lost 8, with 10 bases in between.